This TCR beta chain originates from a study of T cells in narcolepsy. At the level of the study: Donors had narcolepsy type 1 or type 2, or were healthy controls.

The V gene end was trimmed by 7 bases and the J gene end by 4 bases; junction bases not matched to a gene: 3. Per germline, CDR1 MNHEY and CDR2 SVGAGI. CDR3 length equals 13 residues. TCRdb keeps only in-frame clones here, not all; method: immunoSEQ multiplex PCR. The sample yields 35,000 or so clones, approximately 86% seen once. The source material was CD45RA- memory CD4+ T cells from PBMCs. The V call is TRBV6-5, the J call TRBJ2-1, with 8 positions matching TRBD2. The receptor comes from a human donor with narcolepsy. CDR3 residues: CASKRGTYNEQFF. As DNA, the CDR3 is TGTGCCAGCAAGCGGGGGACATACAATGAGCAGTTCTTC.